This T cell receptor beta chain was documented in a study of blood T cell repertoires in COVID-19. Overall study: Samples representing acute and convalescent COVID-19 were sourced from the United States, Italy and Spain. PBMCs, B-cell-depleted T cells, or T cells provided the cDNA or gDNA that made up the material.

Unmatched junction bases numbered 18, after V lost 5 bases and J lost 8 bases. The CDR3 loop spans 19 amino acids. Per germline, CDR1 MDHEN and CDR2 SYDVKM. In the study's own analysis: Amplification with reference gene primers provided the estimates of nucleated cell counts. The table came from immunoSEQ multiplex PCR; TCRdb's copy has only in-frame clones and leaves some out. D and trimming come from the DNA, and the V and J calls and clone size come from that table. The sample carries 30,000 to 35,000 clones, 80% to 90% recorded once. This receptor was obtained from a man aged 55 to 70 with active COVID-19. The rearrangement uses TRBV28 and TRBJ2-3, with 14 bases that match TRBD2. The sample consisted of peripheral blood. CDR3 in DNA: TGTGCCAGCAGTCCTCCTCGGATGAGACTAGCGGGAGGGTCCGGTACGCAGTATTTT. Translating it yields CASSPPRMRLAGGSGTQYF.